This TCR beta chain appears in the sequencing data of a study of PD-L1 blockade in urothelial cancer (TCRdb year 2017). Regarding the research as a whole: Every patient began therapy in about 2014 and was given atezolizumab 1,200 mg intravenously every 3 weeks. The study was an exploratory multi-omic analysis of somatic, immune and clinical correlates of response to PD-L1 blockade with atezolizumab in urothelial cancer. Blood samples gave a median of about 140,000 T cells and approximately 85,000 unique TCRs, with a median clonality of approximately 0.08. An ECOG performance status of 0 or 1 was recorded for the patients, and 0 to 3 prior chemotherapy regimens had been received by the patients. Blood samples were analyzed 3 weeks after the start of treatment (second dose) and 6 weeks after the start of treatment. Pretreatment tumor samples, along with matched peripheral blood serially collected before and after atezolizumab treatment, were subjected to TCR sequencing. In the same patients, pretreatment tumors underwent whole exome sequencing and RNA sequencing in addition to TCR sequencing. Eight to ten patients achieved durable clinical benefit and approximately 20 did not. About 85% of the 29 patients were males with bladder-origin urothelial cancer, and about 60% of the 29 reported a prior smoking history. Durable clinical benefit was defined as progression-free survival longer than 6 months, and TCR features were also tested against progression-free and overall survival. Pretreatment blood TCR-seq was available for under 35 patients, at least one posttreatment blood collection was obtained for approximately 25 patients, and tumor TCR-seq was available for approximately 25 patients. Findings and caveats that apply to the study as a whole: Because the sample size was small (n of about 29) and many exploratory analyses were performed, the results are intended to be hypothesis-generating. A pretreatment peripheral blood TCR clonality below the median was linked to improved progression-free and overall survival. Among patients with durable benefit, tumor-associated TCR clones showed greater expansion in peripheral blood 3 weeks after treatment started (n of about 21, p = 0.022).

The germline V gene specifies SGHDT as CDR1 and YYEEEE as CDR2. From its cysteine to its phenylalanine, the CDR3 spans 12 amino acids. Only CDR3 DNA remains: 36 bases, in frame from the first base. Trimming at the junction amounts to 3 bases on V and 8 bases on J, and the germline ends lie 11 bases apart. What this sample's time point label stands for: peripheral blood 6 weeks after treatment start. A cohort of about 27 patients with locally advanced or metastatic urothelial carcinoma, treated at Memorial Sloan Kettering on a trial protocol, was included. Peripheral blood mononuclear cells were collected from each patient pretreatment and during treatment, giving between 1 and 8 total time points per patient. The Qiagen DNeasy Blood extraction kit was used to purify genomic DNA from total PBMCs and tumor samples. PBMCs were collected pretreatment and during treatment, and were isolated and stored as previously described.

Synthetic TCR analog templates were spiked into each PCR so that absolute template abundance could be estimated from read counts. The immunoSEQ assay used bias-controlled V and J gene primers to amplify TCRbeta CDR3 regions from genomic DNA. Sequencing of rearranged TCRbeta segments was performed at approximately 20X coverage. As for the original processing: Sequencing errors were corrected by clustering and CDR3s were annotated against IMGT to assign V, D and J genes. Downstream analyses used only productive TCRbeta rearrangements, leaving out any out-of-frame or stop-codon sequences. Clonality was computed as one minus Shannon entropy normalized by the log of the number of unique productive sequences. Fisher's exact test with Benjamini-Hochberg correction, using a cutoff of adjusted p below 0.01, was how clones that differed between time points or between blood and tumor were identified. Held by TCRdb, this immuneACCESS table contains in-frame sequences only and omits some clones. Under half of the omission traces to an unresolved V gene where checked; the cause of the rest is unknown. Clonal size and the V and J genes are those of that table, whereas D and trimming came from the DNA. The table for this sample lists about 48,000 clones; 86% of them were counted only once. The ten largest make up about 9.4% of the sample.

In the case of this clone: Its antigen is still unknown. Base qualities are not provided; no much larger clone lies one nucleotide away.

The chain is assembled from TRBV5-6 and TRBJ1-1; TRBD1 is possibly the D segment (5 matching bases). The clonotype originates from a man aged 55 to 70 with urothelial cancer. Specimen: PBMCs, collected around atezolizumab (anti-PD-L1) treatment. The DNA reads as follows: TGTGCCAGCAGCTGGGGCATTAGAGAAGCTTTCTTT. Translation gives CASSWGIREAFF. With the rest looked up from the reference TRBV5-6 and TRBJ1-1 genes rather than sequenced, the full variable domain is DAGVTQSPTHLIKTRGQQVTLRCSPKSGHDTVSWYQQALGQGPQFIFQYYEEEERQRGNFPDRFSGHQFPNYSSELNVNALLLGDSALYLCASSWGIREAFFGQGTRLTVV.